One T cell receptor beta chain is described in this entry. Under the authors' procedure: Reference gene primer amplification gave estimated nucleated cell counts. Produced via immunoSEQ multiplex PCR; TCRdb's table is partial and in-frame only. V and J calls and clone size are given by that table; D and trimming were obtained from the DNA. The repertoire includes more than 200,000 clones, about nine tenths of them detected once, and about 4% sits in the top ten. This CDR3 has 15 amino acids. Per germline, CDR1 SNHLY and CDR2 FYNNEI. V dropped 3 bases and J dropped 2 bases, with 13 bases sitting between them. The data originate from a study of blood T cell repertoires in COVID-19. Background on the study: Acute and convalescent COVID-19 specimens originated in the United States, Italy and Spain. T cells, B-cell-depleted T cells, or PBMCs provided the cDNA or gDNA that served as material.

Participants spanned ages about 18 to 89 years and resided in 20 to 30 US areas. The chain links TRBV2 to TRBJ2-5; tentative D call: TRBD2 (6 bases). This TCR derives from a woman in her twenties or thirties with acute COVID-19. Material for sequencing was PBMCs or T cells enriched from blood (not recorded which). This CDR3 is CASSDRELAQETQYF. CDR3 nucleotide sequence: TGTGCCAGCAGTGATCGGGAGCTGGCACAAGAGACCCAGTACTTC.